Reported below is one TCR beta chain. This sample was taken from a study of blood T cell repertoires in COVID-19. Clones were read by immunoSEQ multiplex PCR, and TCRdb kept only the in-frame ones, dropping some. Of hundreds of thousands of clones listed, 85% are singletons. The specimen was peripheral blood. This receptor was taken from a human donor in a cohort sampled during active COVID-19.

The CDR3 nucleotides read TGTGCCAGCTCACCACAGGAGGGGGCTTATGGCTACACCTTC. Residues: CASSPQEGAYGYTF. V is TRBV18 and J is TRBJ1-2; 7 bases agree with TRBD1. Losses at the gene ends were 1 base for V and 5 bases for J; bases not matched to a gene: 4. Germline CDR1 KGHSH, CDR2 LQKENI. The CDR3 has 14 amino acids.